This T cell receptor (beta chain) was sequenced during a study of blood T cell repertoires in COVID-19. Overall study: Samples of COVID-19 (acute and convalescent) were obtained from the United States, Italy and Spain. Sample material is recorded as cDNA or gDNA derived from T cells, B-cell-depleted T cells, or PBMCs.

The CDR3 covers 14 residues. Trimming cost V 4 bases and J 5 bases, with 14 bases left between them. Germline CDR1 and CDR2: SGHDN and FVKESK. Source study methods: Amplification of reference gene primers was used by the study to estimate nucleated cell counts. Sequencing was performed with immunoSEQ multiplex PCR; in TCRdb, only in-frame clones are kept and a portion is missing. V, J and clone size reflect that table, while D and trimming were determined from the DNA. The sample lists 40,000 to 55,000 clones, around 90% occurring once. The receptor was derived from a man aged 45-65 years with active COVID-19. The chain links TRBV14 to TRBJ1-1; D might be TRBD1 (5 bases). Sequenced sample: peripheral blood. The CDR3 DNA reads TGTGCCAGCAGCCCGGAGGGGCCCCCAACTGAAGCTTTCTTT. Protein: CASSPEGPPTEAFF.